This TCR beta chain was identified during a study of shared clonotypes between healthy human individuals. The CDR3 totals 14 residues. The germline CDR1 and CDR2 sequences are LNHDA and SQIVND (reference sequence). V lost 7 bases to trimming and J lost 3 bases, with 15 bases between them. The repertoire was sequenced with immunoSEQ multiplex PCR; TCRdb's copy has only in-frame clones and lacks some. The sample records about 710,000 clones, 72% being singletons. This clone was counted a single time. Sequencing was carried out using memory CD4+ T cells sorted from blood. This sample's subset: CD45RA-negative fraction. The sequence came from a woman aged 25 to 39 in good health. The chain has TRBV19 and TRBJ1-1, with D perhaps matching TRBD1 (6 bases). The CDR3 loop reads CASTQHREYTEAFF. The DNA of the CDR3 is TGTGCCAGTACCCAGCACAGGGAATACACTGAAGCTTTCTTT.